Below, 28 T cell receptor beta chains from the same sample are listed, as sequenced in a study of lymphopenia after photon versus proton radiotherapy. Produced via immunoSEQ multiplex PCR; TCRdb's table is partial and in-frame only. The table shows over 30,000 clones, with 84% occurring only once. The sequencing here drew on peripheral blood, taken from a patient treated with proton-based radiotherapy. The receptors were sampled from a woman aged 70-85 years with pancreatic cancer.

The chain combines TRBV19 with TRBJ2-7; 13 bases match TRBD2. CDR3 length equals 15 residues. Germline CDR1 LNHDA, CDR2 SQIVND (reference sequence). Losses at the gene ends were 5 bases for V and 7 bases for J; bases not matched to a gene: 8. This CDR3 reads CASSPGTSGNREQYF. In DNA form, the CDR3 reads TGTGCCAGTAGTCCCGGGACTAGCGGGAATCGAGAGCAGTACTTC.

This sequence joins TRBV28 and TRBJ1-6; 9 bases map to TRBD1. The CDR3 has 19 amino acids. Germline V gives CDR1 MDHEN, CDR2 SYDVKM. V lost 6 bases, J lost 0 bases, and 12 bases stayed unmatched. CDR3 amino acids: CASSPGTGSLSSYNSPLHF. The DNA for the CDR3 is TGTGCCAGCAGCCCAGGGACAGGGTCACTTAGCTCCTATAATTCACCCCTCCACTTT.

The chain links TRBV5-1 to TRBJ2-2, with D unresolved. The CDR3 totals 14 residues. Between the trimmed V and J ends, which lost 0 bases and 0 bases, there was a span of 3 bases. Per germline, CDR1 SGHRS and CDR2 YFSETQ. CDR3 region: CASSLDANTGELFF. CDR3 nucleotide sequence: TGCGCCAGCAGCTTGGATGCGAACACCGGGGAGCTGTTTTTT.

This chain links TRBV4-2 with TRBJ2-5; TRBD1 matches 7 bases. The CDR3 is made up of 16 amino acids. The junction had 8 bases not matched to a gene; V was cut back by 1 base and J by 3 bases. CDR1 LGHNA and CDR2 YNFKEQ come from the germline V gene. DNA for the CDR3: TGTGCCAGCAGCCAAGTTCTATCCGGGACAGAAGAGACCCAGTACTTC. The encoded protein is CASSQVLSGTEETQYF.

This chain uses TRBV7-2 with TRBJ1-6, with D unresolved. Trimming cost V 2 bases and J 4 bases, with 15 bases left between them. The CDR3 sequence is 17 residues long. The V gene's germline CDR1 is SGHTA and CDR2 FQGNSA. The CDR3 is CASSLFRADNYNSPLHF. DNA of the CDR3: TGTGCCAGCAGCTTATTTAGGGCAGATAATTATAATTCACCCCTCCACTTT.

This clone showed up just once. The V call is TRBV19, the J call TRBJ2-7, with unresolved D. The germline V gene has CDR1 LNHDA and CDR2 SQIVND (reference sequence). V lost 3 bases to trimming and J lost 0 bases, with 6 bases between them. This CDR3 contains 13 residues. The CDR3: CASSIYHSYEQYF. CDR3 in DNA: TGTGCCAGTAGTATCTATCACTCCTACGAGCAGTACTTC.

The gene calls are TRBV5-4 and TRBJ2-7; D call uncertain. CDR1 and CDR2 from the germline V gene are SGHNT and YYREEE (reference sequence). CDR3 size: 13 residues. Trimming stripped 7 bases from V and 6 bases from J, with 17 bases between. The CDR3 loop reads CASAGPFSAEQYF. CDR3 nucleotide sequence: TGTGCCAGCGCCGGGCCATTCTCCGCCGAGCAGTACTTC.

CDR3 in DNA: TGCGCCAGCAGCTTGGAAAAAGGCACAGATACGCAGTATTTT. It yields the protein CASSLEKGTDTQYF. V gene TRBV5-1 combines with J gene TRBJ2-3; D not resolved. V was shortened by 0 bases and J by 1 base, with 6 bases between the two germline ends. CDR3 length equals 14 residues. Germline V gives CDR1 SGHRS, CDR2 YFSETQ.

The J gene is TRBJ2-7, the V gene TRBV7-3; D not resolved. The length of the CDR3 is 13 residues. V lost 2 bases and J lost 4, with 9 bases in between. From germline, CDR1 is SGHTA and CDR2 FQGTGA. CDR3: CASSLGDGYEQYF. DNA for the CDR3: TGTGCCAGCAGCTTAGGAGATGGATACGAGCAGTACTTC.

This clone has just a few counts. J is TRBJ1-1 and V is TRBV5-1, with D perhaps TRBD1 (5 bases). The CDR3 runs to 14 residues. Germline-derived CDR1 and CDR2 are SGHRS and YFSETQ. V lost 4 bases, J lost 1 base, and 11 bases lay in between. CDR3 bases: TGCGCCAGCAGCACCCAGACAGCGAACACTGAAGCTTTCTTT. Its translation is CASSTQTANTEAFF.

The chain joins TRBV6-5 to TRBJ2-3; TRBD1 aligns across 9 bases. CDR1 and CDR2 (germline): MNHEY, SVGAGI. The CDR3 consists of 15 residues. V trimming: 6 bases; J trimming: 3 bases; junction bases outside the gene matches: 7. CDR3 coding DNA: TGTGCCAGCAGCGACAGGGGGGAAGGGACAGATACGCAGTATTTT. Amino acids: CASSDRGEGTDTQYF.

The chain is built from TRBV2 and TRBJ1-5, with 9 nucleotides matching TRBD1. Germline V CDR1 and CDR2: SNHLY, FYNNEI. The CDR3 is made up of 16 amino acids. V gave up 6 bases and J gave up 2 bases; unmatched junction bases: 8. In nucleotides, the CDR3 is TGTGCCAGCAGCTCCCGGGACAGGGTTGGCAATCAGCCCCAGCATTTT. This sequence encodes CASSSRDRVGNQPQHF.

The rearrangement links TRBV7-2 to TRBJ2-7, with 14 bases lining up with TRBD2. The J segment lost 3 bases and the V segment lost 5 bases, leaving 9 bases of the junction unmatched. Germline lookup yields CDR1 SGHTA and CDR2 FQGNSA. CDR3 length: 17 amino acids. Written as DNA, the CDR3 is TGTGCCAGCAGCCACCCGGGACTAGCGGGAGCTGGCTACGAGCAGTACTTC. Its translation: CASSHPGLAGAGYEQYF.

The chain links TRBV6-5 to TRBJ2-2, with TRBD1 matching 8 bases. The CDR3 has 16 residues. CDR1 is MNHEY, CDR2 SVGAGI, per germline. Trimming at V came to 2 bases and at J to 1 base, leaving 3 bases not matched to a gene. The CDR3: CASSYDRGLNTGELFF. The CDR3 nucleotides are TGTGCCAGCAGTTACGACAGGGGCCTGAACACCGGGGAGCTGTTTTTT.

The chain employs TRBV13 and TRBJ2-7, with 10 bases lining up with TRBD1. The ends lost 2 bases at V and 4 bases at J; junction bases unmatched: 8. This CDR3 comprises 16 residues. Germline V gene data show CDR1 as PRHDT and CDR2 as FYEKMQ (reference sequence). The CDR3 spells CASSLSPRDRGYEQYF. DNA for the CDR3: TGTGCCAGCAGCTTATCCCCCCGGGACAGGGGTTACGAGCAGTACTTC.

This chain connects TRBV6-1 to TRBJ1-5; D is possibly TRBD1 (5 bases). Trimming removed 7 bases from V and 0 bases from J, with 13 bases in between. The germline V gene has CDR1 MNHNS and CDR2 SASEGT. There are 15 residues in the CDR3. Here the CDR3 DNA reads TGTGCCAGCAATGGGGGGGGGTTTAGCAATCAGCCCCAGCATTTT. It translates to CASNGGGFSNQPQHF.

This clone turned up a few times. The CDR3 coding sequence is TGTGCCAGCAGCTTAGCCCAGCGGGCCTACGAGCAGTACTTC. Its translation is CASSLAQRAYEQYF. This rearrangement joins TRBV11-2 to TRBJ2-7, with D tentatively TRBD2 (6 bases). The CDR3 runs to 14 residues. Germline CDR1 and CDR2: SGHAT and FQNNGV. The V end lost 1 base, the J end lost 2 bases, and 9 bases lay between the germline ends.

The genes are TRBV4-3 and TRBJ1-1; D is unclear. V was clipped by 4 bases and J by 0 bases, with 9 bases between them. The germline V gene has CDR1 LGHNA and CDR2 YSLEER. The CDR3 covers 14 residues. The chain's CDR3 is CASSPDYVNTEAFF. The CDR3 nucleotides read TGCGCCAGCAGCCCGGACTACGTGAACACTGAAGCTTTCTTT.

This chain uses TRBV10-3 with TRBJ2-7; the match to TRBD1 covers 7 bases. The V segment lost 2 bases and the J segment 4 bases; nucleotides outside the gene matches: 5. This CDR3 has 14 residues. The germline V gene encodes CDR1 ENHRY and CDR2 SYGVKD. The DNA for the CDR3 is TGTGCCATCAGTGAGGGTAGGACAGGATACGAGCAGTACTTC. Residues: CAISEGRTGYEQYF.

V gene TRBV6-5 combines with J gene TRBJ2-3, with TRBD1 identical over 9 bases. The ends lost 4 bases at V and 13 bases at J; junction bases unmatched: 6. CDR1 is MNHEY, CDR2 SVGAGI, per germline. The CDR3 is made up of 12 amino acids. The CDR3 region is CASSSVDRGKYF. CDR3 sequence (DNA): TGTGCCAGCAGTTCTGTGGACAGGGGAAAGTATTTT.

The J gene is TRBJ1-5, the V gene TRBV28; D possibly corresponds to TRBD1 (5 bases). The germline CDR1 and CDR2 sequences are MDHEN and SYDVKM. V was shortened by 5 bases and J by 0 bases, with 11 bases between the two germline ends. CDR3 length: 15 amino acids. CDR3 in amino acids: CASSPQATSNQPQHF. Here the CDR3 DNA reads TGTGCCAGCAGTCCACAGGCGACTAGCAATCAGCCCCAGCATTTT.

The chain recombines TRBV18 with TRBJ2-7, with D hard to call. V was pared by 3 bases and J by 1 base, with 10 bases between. CDR1 and CDR2 from the germline V gene are KGHSH and LQKENI. The CDR3 extends over 14 amino acids. CDR3 nucleotides: TGTGCCAGCTCACCTGACCGTTTATCCTACGAGCAGTACTTC. It translates to CASSPDRLSYEQYF.

The chain combines TRBV9 with TRBJ2-1, with TRBD2 matching 7 bases. CDR3 length: 16 residues. Germline V gene lookup returns CDR1 SGDLS and CDR2 YYNGEE. Losses at the gene ends were 0 bases for V and 2 bases for J; bases not matched to a gene: 5. The CDR3 nucleotides are TGTGCCAGCAGCGTAGCGGGGGGAGGGCCCTACAATGAGCAGTTCTTC. This sequence encodes CASSVAGGGPYNEQFF. Combining the CDR3 with reference TRBV9 and TRBJ2-1 gives the whole variable domain DSGVTQTPKHLITATGQRVTLRCSPRSGDLSVYWYQQSLDQGLQFLIQYYNGEERAKGNILERFSAQQFPDLHSELNLSSLELGDSALYFCASSVAGGGPYNEQFFGPGTRLTVL.

The chain has TRBV28 and TRBJ2-6; D remains unclear. Germline values: CDR1 MDHEN, CDR2 SYDVKM. V lost 5 bases and J lost 0, with 11 bases in between. The CDR3 loop spans 16 amino acids. The CDR3 loop reads CASSLRTASGANVLTF. In nucleotides, the CDR3 is TGTGCCAGCAGTCTCAGGACGGCCTCTGGGGCCAACGTCCTGACTTTC.

The chain links TRBV7-9 to TRBJ2-2; tentatively, D is TRBD1 (5 bases). The V and J ends lost 3 bases and 0 bases respectively, with 8 bases between them. Germline assignment: CDR1 SEHNR and CDR2 FQNEAQ (reference sequence). CDR3 size: 15 residues. CDR3 DNA: TGTGCCAGCAGCTTCAGGGATACGAACACCGGGGAGCTGTTTTTT. Protein: CASSFRDTNTGELFF.

This chain links TRBV7-2 with TRBJ2-5; the D gene is possibly TRBD2 (6 bases). The germline V gene has CDR1 SGHTA and CDR2 FQGNSA. The length of the CDR3 is 16 residues. The V end lost 1 base, the J end lost 4 bases, and 16 bases lay between the germline ends. The CDR3 loop reads CASSLDAGLVGETQYF. In DNA form, the CDR3 reads TGTGCCAGCAGCTTAGACGCGGGGTTGGTTGGAGAGACCCAGTACTTC.

The chain links TRBV7-2 to TRBJ2-7; 11 positions match TRBD2. Unmatched junction bases numbered 5, after V lost 4 bases and J lost 3 bases. The CDR3 has 15 residues. CDR1 and CDR2 from the germline V gene are SGHTA and FQGNSA. This chain's CDR3 is CASSSLAGGLYEQYF. The DNA of the CDR3 is TGTGCCAGCAGCTCCTTAGCGGGAGGGCTCTACGAGCAGTACTTC.

The chain is built from TRBV30 and TRBJ2-5; 8 positions agree with TRBD1. V was pared by 2 bases and J by 3 bases, with 5 bases of the junction left unmatched. The CDR3 contains 14 residues. CDR1 and CDR2 (germline): GTSNPN, SVGIG (reference sequence). The CDR3 reads CAWSRPDREETQYF. Written as DNA, the CDR3 is TGTGCCTGGAGTCGACCGGACAGGGAAGAGACCCAGTACTTC.